Shown below are 23 T cell receptor beta chains from a single sample sequenced in a study of CD8 T cells in Susac syndrome. RNA amounts of about 0.5 to 1 ug underwent reverse transcription with random hexamers. Using its own MiXCR run on the immunoSEQ multiplex PCR reads, TCRdb lists one record per CDR3 protein. This table has some 260,000 distinct CDR3 sequences, 85% appearing once. Sequenced: CD8+ T cells from PBMCs. These TCRs come from a human donor with multiple sclerosis.

This clonotype was counted between two and nine times. The chain is built from TRBV4-2 and TRBJ2-1; 9 bases agree with TRBD2. The CDR3 spans 17 residues. V shed 0 bases, J shed 7 bases, and the junction held 10 bases outside the gene matches. Germline V gene data show CDR1 as LGHNA and CDR2 as YNFKEQ. The chain's CDR3 is CASSQDRSGRLGNEQFF. The DNA for the CDR3 is TGTGCCAGCAGCCAAGATCGGAGCGGGAGGCTAGGGAATGAGCAGTTCTTC.

In its sample, this clonotype was seen a few times. The chain employs TRBV13 and TRBJ2-5; 7 bases line up with TRBD2. V lost 3 bases to trimming and J lost 3 bases; unmatched junction nucleotides: 7. The germline CDR1 and CDR2 sequences are PRHDT and FYEKMQ (reference sequence). CDR3 length equals 15 residues. Written as DNA, the CDR3 is TGTGCCAGCAGCTTCGGCGGGAGTGGGAAAGAGACCCAGTACTTC. Translated: CASSFGGSGKETQYF.

The CDR3 loop reads CASSLNGANYGYTF. The CDR3 region has the DNA TGTGCCAGCAGTTTGAACGGAGCTAACTATGGCTACACCTTC. The rearrangement uses TRBV27 and TRBJ1-2; D gene unclear. The germline CDR1 and CDR2 sequences are MNHEY and SMNVEV (reference sequence). The V and J ends lost 3 bases and 0 bases respectively, with 8 bases between them. The CDR3 contains 14 residues.

The V call is TRBV27, the J call TRBJ2-1, with TRBD2 identical over 7 bases. This CDR3 has 12 residues. The ends lost 8 bases at V and 10 bases at J; junction bases unmatched: 8. The germline CDR1 and CDR2 sequences are MNHEY and SMNVEV (reference sequence). CDR3 coding DNA: TGTGCCAGCTCTCGCCCGGGACTAGAGCAGTTCTTC. As protein: CASSRPGLEQFF.

This sequence joins TRBV19 and TRBJ2-1; D assignment may be TRBD1 or TRBD2 (5 bases each). This CDR3 has 16 residues. The germline V gene encodes CDR1 LNHDA and CDR2 SQIVND (reference sequence). Trimming took 2 bases from V and 2 from J, leaving 13 bases between them. For the CDR3, the DNA is TGTGCCAGTAGTATAAGGGGAGAGCGGACCTACAATGAGCAGTTCTTC. As protein: CASSIRGERTYNEQFF.

The V call is TRBV5-1, the J call TRBJ2-7, with a possible D match to TRBD2 (6 bases). This CDR3 region has 15 residues. V lost 0 bases, J lost 9 bases, and 19 bases lay in between. Germline-derived CDR1 and CDR2 are SGHRS and YFSETQ. The CDR3 reads CASSLETGLSKMQYF. The CDR3 nucleotides read TGCGCCAGCAGCTTGGAAACGGGACTCTCTAAAATGCAGTACTTC.

The rearrangement joins TRBV10-3 to TRBJ2-2; the D is unclear. CDR3 size: 18 residues. From germline, CDR1 is ENHRY and CDR2 SYGVKD. The V end was cut by 5 bases, the J end by 3 bases, with 22 bases between. CDR3 residues: CAISIFRFPTHDTGELFF. CDR3 nucleotide sequence: TGTGCCATCAGTATTTTTCGATTTCCGACCCACGACACCGGGGAGCTGTTTTTT.

The rearrangement joins TRBV27 to TRBJ2-2, with TRBD1 matching over 7 bases. The germline gives CDR1 MNHEY, CDR2 SMNVEV (reference sequence). V dropped 1 base and J dropped 8; count of bases not matched to a gene: 7. This CDR3 has 15 residues. CDR3 coding DNA: TGTGCCAGCAGTTTATTCGCAGGGACAGCTGGGGAGCTGTTTTTT. Amino acids: CASSLFAGTAGELFF.

The gene calls are TRBV6-1 and TRBJ2-7, with TRBD2 matching 8 bases. The CDR3 covers 15 residues. V dropped 7 bases and J dropped 4; count of bases not matched to a gene: 12. The germline V gene encodes CDR1 MNHNS and CDR2 SASEGT. The CDR3 reads CASTQPGGRLYEQYF. The CDR3 DNA sequence: TGTGCCAGCACCCAACCCGGCGGGAGGCTTTACGAGCAGTACTTC.

This chain joins TRBV5-6 and TRBJ2-7, with TRBD2 matching 11 bases. This CDR3 is 14 amino acids long. From germline, CDR1 is SGHDT and CDR2 YYEEEE. V trimming: 7 bases; J trimming: 6 bases; junction bases outside the gene matches: 9. This CDR3 reads CASSETSGNLEQYF. CDR3 nucleotides: TGTGCCAGCTCTGAGACTAGCGGGAACCTCGAGCAGTACTTC.

The chain carries TRBV29-1 and TRBJ2-2, with 7 bases aligning to TRBD1. V dropped 7 bases and J dropped 4; count of bases not matched to a gene: 6. This CDR3 region has 13 residues. Germline V gene data show CDR1 as SQVTM and CDR2 as ANQGSEA. The CDR3 DNA sequence: TGCAGCGCCGTCGACAGGGCCACCGGGGAGCTGTTTTTT. Translating gives CSAVDRATGELFF.

This clonotype was observed a few times. The chain is built from TRBV27 and TRBJ1-2; no definite D call. V was pared by 3 bases and J by 3 bases, with 8 bases between. Germline values: CDR1 MNHEY, CDR2 SMNVEV (reference sequence). This CDR3 has 13 amino acids. The chain's CDR3 is CASSFAPHYGYTF. CDR3 nucleotide sequence: TGTGCCAGCAGTTTTGCACCCCACTATGGCTACACCTTC.

The CDR3 DNA reads TGTGCCAGCAGTTACGGCAATCAGCCCCAGCATTTT. Amino acids: CASSYGNQPQHF. This sequence joins TRBV6-5 and TRBJ1-5; no clear D. The germline CDR1 and CDR2 sequences are MNHEY and SVGAGI. CDR3 length equals 12 residues. Trimming removed 2 bases from V and 2 bases from J, with 1 base in between.

The chain employs TRBV14 and TRBJ2-7, with TRBD2 matching 10 bases. In germline, CDR1 is SGHDN, CDR2 FVKESK. The V segment lost 4 bases and the J segment 5 bases; nucleotides outside the gene matches: 11. This CDR3 comprises 16 residues. CDR3 coding DNA: TGTGCCAGCAGCCTGCGACCGGGACTAGCGAGGGACGAGCAGTACTTC. This translates into CASSLRPGLARDEQYF.

The chain employs TRBV27 and TRBJ2-3; D is perhaps TRBD2 (6 bases). CDR1 MNHEY and CDR2 SMNVEV come from the germline V gene (reference sequence). CDR3 length: 15 amino acids. Trimming removed 4 bases at V and 5 bases at J, with 16 bases between. Here the CDR3 reads CASSSERVTRDTQYF. CDR3 nucleotide sequence: TGTGCCAGCAGTTCGGAGCGGGTCACCAGAGATACGCAGTATTTT.

This chain uses TRBV27 with TRBJ2-1, with D maybe TRBD2 (6 bases). With 3 bases removed from V and 4 bases from J, the gap between germline ends came to 7 bases. The CDR3 is 13 amino acids. Germline assignment: CDR1 MNHEY and CDR2 SMNVEV (reference sequence). CDR3 amino acids: CASSLREYNEQFF. The CDR3 DNA is TGTGCCAGCAGTTTGCGGGAATACAATGAGCAGTTCTTC.

V is TRBV28 and J is TRBJ1-1; tentative D call: TRBD1 (5 bases). This CDR3 region has 16 residues. V dropped 3 bases and J dropped 1 base, with 15 bases sitting between them. The germline V gene has CDR1 MDHEN and CDR2 SYDVKM. The CDR3 is CASSLLSRAANTEAFF. CDR3 in DNA: TGTGCCAGCAGTTTGCTTTCCAGGGCAGCGAACACTGAAGCTTTCTTT.

The chain couples TRBV19 to TRBJ1-4, with D unresolved. The CDR3 spans 14 residues. Germline values: CDR1 LNHDA, CDR2 SQIVND (reference sequence). Trimming left V 6 bases short and J 4 bases short, with 12 bases between. Here the CDR3 reads CASRPFSGNEKLFF. CDR3 coding DNA: TGTGCCAGTAGGCCTTTTTCGGGTAATGAAAAACTGTTTTTT.

In regard to this clonotype: The conserved phenylalanine or tryptophan is not found at the CDR3 terminus, so this likely reflects a read error. The chain is built from TRBV5-1 and TRBJ1-6; D remains unclear. Trimming shortened V by 5 bases and J by 8 bases, and 8 bases separated the two germline ends. CDR3 length equals 12 residues. Germline loops: CDR1 SGHRS, CDR2 YFSETQ. CDR3 DNA: TGCGCCAGCAGGTTATGGGATTCACCCCTCCACTTG. Translation: CASRLWDSPLHL.

The rearrangement links TRBV5-1 to TRBJ1-1; no clear D gene. CDR1 is SGHRS and CDR2 is YFSETQ in the germline V gene. Between the trimmed V and J ends, which lost 7 bases and 6 bases, there was a span of 13 bases. The CDR3 spans 12 residues. The DNA of the CDR3 is TGCGCCAGCGCTCTTAGGGTCCCTGAAGCTTTCTTT. This translates into CASALRVPEAFF.

The V and J genes are TRBV4-1 and TRBJ1-5, with D unresolved. The CDR3 covers 14 residues. V was trimmed by 0 bases and J by 8 bases, leaving 11 bases between them. Germline CDR1 is MGHRA and CDR2 is YSYEKL. This chain's CDR3 is CASSQDRRAEPQHF. The CDR3 nucleotides read TGCGCCAGCAGCCAAGATAGACGAGCGGAGCCCCAGCATTTT.

The chain joins TRBV6-5 to TRBJ2-2, with TRBD1 identical over 11 bases. V lost 8 bases to trimming and J lost 5 bases; unmatched junction nucleotides: 7. This CDR3 contains 15 residues. Germline CDR1 MNHEY, CDR2 SVGAGI. Here the CDR3 DNA reads TGTGCCAGCTCGGGCGGACAGGGGGCAACCGGGGAGCTGTTTTTT. Translated, it gives CASSGGQGATGELFF.

The J gene is TRBJ2-1, the V gene TRBV3-1; D call uncertain. Germline loops: CDR1 LGHDT, CDR2 YNNKEL (reference sequence). Trimming stripped 1 base from V and 0 bases from J, with 7 bases between. The CDR3 length is 15 residues. CDR3 sequence (DNA): TGTGCCAGCAGCCAAGGGTTAAGCTCCTACAATGAGCAGTTCTTC. It codes for CASSQGLSSYNEQFF.